The source of this TCR beta chain is a study of cytomegalovirus exposure and HLA in healthy donors. Primers: 60 Vbeta forward and 13 Jbeta reverse. Clones were read by immunoSEQ multiplex PCR, and TCRdb kept only the in-frame ones, dropping some. The sample includes about 180,000 clones, about 80% of them seen just once. With V trimmed by 0 bases and J by 4 bases, 7 bases remained unmatched. The germline gives CDR1 SGHRS, CDR2 YFSETQ. The CDR3 totals 17 residues. This clonotype was obtained from a young man in good health and CMV-seronegative. V usage is TRBV5-1 and J usage is TRBJ2-5; 12 bases are a match to TRBD2. The sample taken for sequencing was PBMCs. The DNA of the CDR3 is TGCGCCAGCAGCTTGGGGCAGTTACTAGCGGGGGGAGAGACCCAGTACTTC. This codes for CASSLGQLLAGGETQYF.